This T cell receptor (beta chain) was identified during a study of blood T cell repertoires in COVID-19. Study information: Some COVID-19 samples were acute and others convalescent; all came from the United States, Italy and Spain. The analysed material was cDNA or gDNA that came from T cells, B-cell-depleted T cells, or PBMCs.

Original processing notes: The assay estimated nucleated cells by amplifying reference gene primers. This table comes from immunoSEQ multiplex PCR, and its TCRdb copy is limited to in-frame clones, with some not included. The V and J calls and clone size come from that table; D and trimming were worked out from the DNA. The table shows roughly 240,000 clones, with roughly 83% occurring only once. Germline loops: CDR1 MNHEY, CDR2 SMNVEV (reference sequence). There are 14 residues in the CDR3. V shed 10 bases and J shed 4 bases, with 14 bases lying between them. Material for sequencing was peripheral blood. V gene TRBV27 combines with J gene TRBJ2-6, with a weak D call TRBD1 (6 bases). This receptor was obtained from a man aged 60-69 years who had recovered from COVID-19. The CDR3: CATRTGTGANVLTF. In DNA form, the CDR3 reads TGTGCCACCCGAACAGGGACCGGGGCCAACGTCCTGACTTTC.